The 10 T cell receptor beta chains below come from one sample, sequenced in a study of blood T cell repertoires in COVID-19. Generated by immunoSEQ multiplex PCR, the TCRdb table keeps only in-frame clones and is missing some. The sample yields under 110,000 clones, about 64% seen once. Sequencing was carried out using peripheral blood. The receptors derive from a human donor with acute or convalescent COVID-19. The donor label of this sample is uncertain.

J is TRBJ2-1 and V is TRBV27; a weak D match, TRBD1 (5 bases). Trimming shortened V by 4 bases and J by 4 bases, and 14 bases separated the two germline ends. The germline V gene encodes CDR1 MNHEY and CDR2 SMNVEV (reference sequence). This CDR3 contains 15 residues. The CDR3 region is CASSSNLGDYNEQFF. CDR3 DNA: TGTGCCAGCAGTTCAAACTTAGGGGATTACAATGAGCAGTTCTTC.

The V gene is TRBV3-1 (or the pseudogene TRBV3-2), the J gene TRBJ2-1; 9 bases align to TRBD2. Germline CDR1 LGHDT, CDR2 YNNKEL (reference sequence). J gave up 8 bases and V 2 bases, and 7 bases lay outside the gene matches. This CDR3 has 15 amino acids. CDR3 nucleotides: TGTGCCAGCAGCCAACGCGGGGGGGCTGGTTATGAGCAGTTCTTC. It specifies CASSQRGGAGYEQFF.

This clone was detected ten times or more. The chain combines TRBV2 with TRBJ2-6, with D possibly TRBD1 on 5 matching bases. V lost 8 bases, J lost 2 bases, and 13 bases lay in between. In germline, CDR1 is SNHLY, CDR2 FYNNEI. The CDR3 is 15 amino acids. For the CDR3, the DNA is TGTGCCAGCCGAACAGGTGTGGCTGGGGCCAACGTCCTGACTTTC. Its protein product is CASRTGVAGANVLTF.

The chain uses TRBV7-3 and TRBJ2-3, with 16 bases aligning to TRBD2. From germline, CDR1 is SGHTA and CDR2 FQGTGA. This CDR3 contains 18 residues. Trimming removed 5 bases from V and 5 bases from J; junction bases left unmatched: 10. The CDR3 DNA is TGTGCCAGCAGCCCGGGACTAGCGGGGGGGCTATGGGAAGATACGCAGTATTTT. It specifies CASSPGLAGGLWEDTQYF. Based on the CDR3 plus reference TRBV7-3 and TRBJ2-3, the full variable domain is GAGVSQTPSNKVTEKGKYVELRCDPISGHTALYWYRQSLGQGPEFLIYFQGTGAADDSGLPNDRFFAVRPEGSVSTLKIQRTERGDSAVYLCASSPGLAGGLWEDTQYFGPGTRLTVL.

V usage is TRBV5-1 and J usage is TRBJ2-5; D might be TRBD2 (6 bases). The V end was cut by 4 bases, the J end by 3 bases, with 16 bases between. Germline loops: CDR1 SGHRS, CDR2 YFSETQ. The CDR3 totals 15 residues. For the CDR3, the DNA is TGCGCCAGCAGCAAGGGAGGAGGGGACGAAGAGACCCAGTACTTC. Protein sequence: CASSKGGGDEETQYF.

A note on this clone: Germline and junction disagree at one end, which may indicate a read error. The J gene is TRBJ2-2, the V gene TRBV11-2; D may be TRBD2 (6 bases). The CDR3 is 14 amino acids. CDR1 is SGHAT, CDR2 FQNNGV, per germline. Here the CDR3 reads CASSPGTNTGGLFF. In DNA form, the CDR3 reads TGTGCCAGCAGCCCTGGGACGAACACCGGGGGGCTGTTTTTT.

The chain has TRBV4-2 and TRBJ1-1; the D is unclear. The CDR3 loop spans 17 amino acids. From germline, CDR1 is LGHNA and CDR2 YNFKEQ. Trimming shortened V by 0 bases and J by 1 base, and 15 bases separated the two germline ends. The DNA of the CDR3 is TGTGCCAGCAGCCAAGAAAAGATAGCTGAGGGGAACACTGAAGCTTTCTTT. Its translation is CASSQEKIAEGNTEAFF.

The chain is built from TRBV13 and TRBJ2-3; D is undetermined. This CDR3 contains 13 residues. The V end was cut by 2 bases, the J end by 5 bases, with 8 bases between. Germline values: CDR1 PRHDT, CDR2 FYEKMQ (reference sequence). The CDR3 DNA follows: TGTGCCAGCAGCTTACGGTCTATAGATACGCAGTATTTT. Protein sequence: CASSLRSIDTQYF.

This clone was counted between two and nine times. The chain joins TRBV4-2 to TRBJ1-2; 7 nucleotides align to TRBD1. V lost 0 bases and J lost 4; bases outside the gene matches: 11. Germline lookup yields CDR1 LGHNA and CDR2 YNFKEQ. CDR3 size: 17 residues. The CDR3 DNA reads TGTGCCAGCAGCCAAGATCGCGGAGGGGGCGCGGGCTATGGCTACACCTTC. Protein sequence: CASSQDRGGGAGYGYTF.

This clone was recorded a few times. The chain couples TRBV2 to TRBJ2-1, with 8 bases lining up with TRBD1. V lost 6 bases and J lost 5; bases outside the gene matches: 12. Germline V gives CDR1 SNHLY, CDR2 FYNNEI. The CDR3 is made up of 16 amino acids. The CDR3 sequence: CASSHSRDRYDNEQFF. DNA for the CDR3: TGTGCCAGCAGCCATAGCCGGGACAGGTACGACAATGAGCAGTTCTTC.